This entry features one T cell receptor beta chain sequence. Through template switching, a universal primer site was introduced, and the cDNA contained unique molecular identifiers. From the 5' RACE reads, TCRdb called clonotypes with MiXCR, one entry per CDR3 protein. The data hold about 240,000 distinct CDR3 sequences, with approximately 11% observed a single time. The data originate from a study of identical twins. Germline trimming cut 0 bases from V and 4 bases from J; bases unmatched to any gene: 8. Germline V lookup: CDR1 SGDLS, CDR2 YYNGEE. The CDR3 is 17 residues long. The sample also formed part of further work on yellow fever vaccine responses in identical twins.

Sequenced material: memory (CD45RO+) T cells sorted from blood. The source is a woman between 18 and 30 years old in good health. This chain connects TRBV9 to TRBJ2-3; 10 bases are shared with TRBD2. CDR3 sequence reads: CASSVAEGLAFADTQYF. The CDR3, as DNA: TGTGCCAGCAGCGTAGCTGAGGGACTAGCGTTTGCAGATACGCAGTATTTT.